The 24 T cell receptor beta chains given below trace back to one sample, sequenced in a study of Tregs in tolerant kidney transplant recipients. Data came from immunoSEQ multiplex PCR; TCRdb stores just in-frame clones and leaves some out. The repertoire table contains about 30,000 clones. This sample comprised CD8+ T cells from blood, obtained before the transplant. All receptors come from a human donor who received a combined kidney and bone marrow transplant.

Of note for this clone: The read finishes 3 residues shy of the CDR3 end, and the germline J gene is used to complete it. This chain connects TRBV19 to TRBJ2-1, with a tentative D call TRBD1 (5 bases). Germline V lookup: CDR1 LNHDA, CDR2 SQIVND (reference sequence). Trimming stripped 3 bases from V and 5 bases from J, with 17 bases between. CDR3 length: 16 amino acids. The DNA read from the CDR3 is TGTGCCAGTAGTATCGAGGACAATCCTAATAACAATGAG. Translation gives CASSIEDNPNNNE. The full CDR3 protein is CASSIEDNPNNNEQFF.

On this clone: The read finishes 3 residues shy of the CDR3 end, and the germline J gene is used to complete it. The chain uses TRBV3-1 (or the pseudogene TRBV3-2) and TRBJ1-1; D is ambiguous. The CDR3 sequence is 12 residues long. With 4 bases removed from V and 5 bases from J, the gap between germline ends came to 8 bases. Germline lookup yields CDR1 LGHDT and CDR2 YNNKEL (reference sequence). The part of the CDR3 DNA that was read is TGTGCCAGCAGCCTCGGGTGGACTGAA. This codes for CASSLGWTE. The entire CDR3 protein is CASSLGWTEAFF.

A word on this clone: The read terminates 3 residues before the CDR3 end, so the remaining end is supplied by the germline J gene. This sequence joins TRBV7-9 and TRBJ2-7; D is possibly TRBD2 (5 bases). CDR1 and CDR2 (germline): SEHNR, FQNEAQ (reference sequence). Trimming cost V 4 bases and J 3 bases, with 10 bases left between them. This CDR3 has 13 residues. The DNA read from the CDR3 is TGTGCCAGCAGCTCGCCCGGGGTCTACGAG. It translates to CASSSPGVYE. The complete CDR3 protein is CASSSPGVYEQYF. Together with reference TRBV7-9 and TRBJ2-7, the CDR3 gives the full variable domain: DTGVSQNPRHKITKRGQNVTFRCDPISEHNRLYWYRQTLGQGPEFLTYFQNEAQLEKSRLLSDRFSAERPKGSFSTLEIQRTEQGDSAMYLCASSSPGVYEQYFGPGTRLTVT.

In regard to this clone: The read ends 3 residues before the CDR3 terminus; that terminus is restored from the germline J gene. The chain recombines TRBV28 with TRBJ2-1, with 9 bases that match TRBD2. The CDR3 sequence is 18 residues long. CDR1 is MDHEN and CDR2 is SYDVKM in the germline V gene. V shed 5 bases, J shed 0 bases, and the junction held 11 bases outside the gene matches. Incomplete CDR3 DNA: TGTGCCAGCAGTAGTCCTAGCGGGACGGCGAGCTCCTACAATGAG. Translation gives CASSSPSGTASSYNE. The CDR3 as a whole reads CASSSPSGTASSYNEQFF.

A remark on this clone: The read terminates 3 residues ahead of where the CDR3 ends, so the germline J gene completes it. The rearrangement links TRBV10-1 to TRBJ2-3; D unclear. There are 12 residues in the CDR3. Per the germline V gene, CDR1 is WNHNN and CDR2 is SYGVQD (reference sequence). Trimming pared 5 bases from V and 4 bases from J, leaving 7 bases between. The part of the CDR3 DNA that was read is TGCGCCAGCAGTACATCCGCAGATACG. This gives the protein CASSTSADT. The entire CDR3 reads CASSTSADTQYF.

Frequency places this clone as medium-sized. The CDR3 is cut off 3 residues early in the read; its end comes from the germline J gene. The genes are TRBV20-1 and TRBJ1-1; possible D gene TRBD1, 5 bases. Trimming took 2 bases from V and 5 from J, leaving 21 bases between them. The germline V gene has CDR1 DFQATT and CDR2 SNEGSKA (reference sequence). The CDR3 runs to 16 residues. Here the CDR3 reads CSARFVGGGFGTEAFF. The covered CDR3 bases are TGCAGTGCTAGATTCGTTGGGGGGGGATTTGGAACTGAA.

About this clone: The DNA ends 3 residues before the CDR3 does, and the rest of the CDR3 is filled in from the germline J gene. The chain combines TRBV19 with TRBJ2-1, with TRBD2 matching 10 bases. Germline V gene lookup returns CDR1 LNHDA and CDR2 SQIVND (reference sequence). J gave up 6 bases and V 7 bases, and 3 bases lay outside the gene matches. The CDR3 is 13 amino acids. This CDR3 is CASTSGRANEQFF. Partial CDR3 DNA: TGTGCCAGTACGAGCGGGAGGGCCAATGAG.

Concerning this clone itself: The sequence runs out 3 residues before the end of the CDR3; the remainder is reconstructed from the germline J gene. The rearrangement joins TRBV18 to TRBJ2-5, with 8 bases aligning to TRBD1. Germline assignment: CDR1 KGHSH and CDR2 LQKENI. V lost 2 bases to trimming and J lost 5 bases; unmatched junction nucleotides: 7. The CDR3 spans 15 residues. Incomplete CDR3 DNA: TGTGCCAGCTCACCATCAGGGGGCATCGGGGAGACC. Translated: CASSPSGGIGET. The CDR3 reads in full as CASSPSGGIGETQYF.

For this clone: Sequencing ends 3 residues short of the CDR3 end; the germline J gene provides the rest. This chain links TRBV7-3 with TRBJ2-1; D gene unclear. Deletions cut 5 bases from V and 3 bases from J, with 8 bases between. Germline V gene lookup returns CDR1 SGHTA and CDR2 FQGTGA. CDR3 length: 13 residues. The CDR3 reads CASSLSSYNEQFF. The covered CDR3 bases are TGTGCCAGCAGCCTAAGCAGCTACAATGAG.

Comments on this clone: The read falls 3 residues short of the CDR3 end, and the missing part is taken from the germline J gene. The chain combines TRBV5-5 with TRBJ2-7, with 9 bases matching TRBD1. In germline, CDR1 is SGHKS, CDR2 YYEKEE (reference sequence). The ends lost 4 bases at V and 0 bases at J; junction bases unmatched: 5. The CDR3 length is 15 residues. The CDR3 region is CASSEPGQGSYEQYF. The DNA read from the CDR3 is TGTGCCAGCAGCGAACCGGGACAGGGCTCCTACGAG.

On this clone: The CDR3 end falls 3 residues outside the read, so it is completed with the germline J gene. J is TRBJ2-3 and V is TRBV13, with a tentative D call TRBD2 (5 bases). The germline gives CDR1 PRHDT, CDR2 FYEKMQ (reference sequence). This CDR3 has 15 residues. Deletions cut 4 bases from V and 2 bases from J, with 13 bases between. The CDR3 here is CASSYRLDSTDTQYF. The CDR3 bases that were read are TGTGCCAGCAGCTACCGACTGGACTCCACAGATACG.

Details on this clone: From the germline J gene comes the end of the CDR3, since the read stops 3 residues before it. The V call is TRBV29-1, the J call TRBJ1-1; D possibly corresponds to TRBD1 (6 bases). CDR1 and CDR2 from the germline V gene are SQVTM and ANQGSEA. With 7 bases removed from V and 3 bases from J, the gap between germline ends came to 21 bases. The CDR3 covers 15 residues. CDR3 loop: CSAESAGEGDTEAFF. The CDR3 bases that were read are TGCAGCGCCGAGAGTGCAGGGGAGGGAGACACTGAA.

Points on this clone: The CDR3 end is not reached by the read, which stops 3 residues before it; the germline J gene fills it in. The rearrangement links TRBV29-1 to TRBJ2-7; perhaps TRBD2 as D (7 bases). Between the trimmed V and J ends, which lost 4 bases and 1 base, there was a span of 26 bases. The CDR3 spans 18 residues. In germline, CDR1 is SQVTM, CDR2 ANQGSEA. The CDR3 here is CSVVSGGRRGERSYEQYF. The part of the CDR3 DNA that was read is TGCAGCGTTGTCTCCGGGGGGCGAAGGGGGGAGAGGTCCTACGAG.

As concerns this clone: The read terminates 3 residues before the CDR3 end, so the remaining end is supplied by the germline J gene. The chain combines TRBV18 with TRBJ1-1; D unresolved. The V and J ends lost 6 bases and 6 bases respectively, with 14 bases between them. The CDR3 spans 13 residues. CDR1 and CDR2 from the germline V gene are KGHSH and LQKENI. The CDR3 is CASSLGRPSEAFF. The covered CDR3 bases are TGTGCCAGCTCCCTCGGTCGCCCGTCTGAA.

The covered CDR3 bases are TGTGCCAGCAGCCGGACAGTGAACACTGAA. Protein product: CASSRTVNTE. The entire CDR3 sequence reads CASSRTVNTEAFF. The J gene is TRBJ1-1, the V gene TRBV11-2; perhaps TRBD1 as D (6 bases). The read is 3 residues too short to cover the CDR3 end, so that end is filled in from the germline J gene. The V gene lost 5 bases and the J gene lost 0 bases, with 7 bases spanning the gap. The V gene's germline CDR1 is SGHAT and CDR2 FQNNGV. The CDR3 runs 13 residues.

In regard to this clone: The read gets to within 3 residues of the CDR3 end, and the germline J gene fills in the rest. The chain joins TRBV5-6 to TRBJ2-1; D uncertain. Trimming removed 6 bases from V and 4 bases from J, with 5 bases in between. The CDR3 loop spans 11 amino acids. Germline CDR1 and CDR2: SGHDT and YYEEEE. CDR3 DNA, as far as it was read: TGTGCCAGCATCCTTTACAATGAG. It yields the protein CASILYNE. Given in full, the CDR3 is CASILYNEQFF.

A word on this clone: The read is 3 residues too short to cover the CDR3 end, so that end is filled in from the germline J gene. The V call is TRBV29-1, the J call TRBJ2-7; D possibly corresponds to TRBD2 (5 bases). The V end lost 3 bases, the J end lost 6 bases, and 15 bases lay between the germline ends. The CDR3 sequence is 13 residues long. Looked up from germline, CDR1 is SQVTM and CDR2 is ANQGSEA. Incomplete CDR3 DNA: TGCAGCGTTGATCTCGGGGTGGAACTCGAG. This codes for CSVDLGVELE. The whole CDR3 sequence reads CSVDLGVELEQYF.

With regard to this clone: The observed sequence ends 3 residues before the CDR3 terminus, with the missing tail filled in from the germline J gene. V gene TRBV7-2 combines with J gene TRBJ1-1; D remains unclear. V lost 1 base to trimming and J lost 0 bases, with 9 bases between them. In germline, CDR1 is SGHTA, CDR2 FQGNSA. CDR3 length: 15 residues. The sequenced CDR3 bases are TGTGCCAGCAGCTTAGGAGGGTACCTGAACACTGAA. Its translation is CASSLGGYLNTE. The full-length CDR3 reads as CASSLGGYLNTEAFF.

Of note for this clone: From the germline J gene comes the end of the CDR3, since the read stops 3 residues before it. The V gene is TRBV9, the J gene TRBJ2-7, with D unclear. Per germline, CDR1 SGDLS and CDR2 YYNGEE. V lost 0 bases and J lost 3, with 7 bases in between. This CDR3 spans 13 amino acids. The CDR3 sequence is CASSVEVNYEQYF. CDR3 DNA (partial): TGTGCCAGCAGCGTAGAGGTGAACTACGAG.

This clone is deemed medium-sized by its frequency. The read halts 3 residues ahead of the CDR3 end, with the missing end drawn from the germline J gene. The genes are TRBV9 and TRBJ2-3; 8 nucleotides align to TRBD2. This CDR3 spans 14 amino acids. Trimming removed 4 bases from V and 6 bases from J; junction bases left unmatched: 7. Per the germline V gene, CDR1 is SGDLS and CDR2 is YYNGEE. The DNA read from the CDR3 is TGTGCCAGCAGCATGAGCGGGAGAATGGATACG. It is translated as CASSMSGRMDT. The CDR3 as a whole reads CASSMSGRMDTQYF.

A note on this clone: The read ends 3 residues early relative to the CDR3; the germline J gene fills the gap. The chain has TRBV6-1 and TRBJ1-2; TRBD1 agrees at 9 bases. This CDR3 comprises 16 residues. Unmatched junction bases numbered 7, after V lost 0 bases and J lost 5 bases. Germline CDR1 and CDR2: MNHNS and SASEGT. The chain's CDR3 is CASSEAGWDRAYGYTF. CDR3 DNA, as far as it was read: TGTGCCAGCAGTGAAGCGGGGTGGGACAGGGCTTATGGC.

Concerning this clone: The read terminates 3 residues ahead of where the CDR3 ends, so the germline J gene completes it. This rearrangement joins TRBV19 to TRBJ2-5, with 8 bases that match TRBD2. The CDR3 spans 15 residues. The germline gives CDR1 LNHDA, CDR2 SQIVND (reference sequence). The trim removed 7 bases at V and 6 bases at J, leaving 13 bases unmatched. The sequenced CDR3 bases are TGTGCCAGTATCGATTCGGAAGCGGGAGCGAAGACC. The encoded protein is CASIDSEAGAKT. The full CDR3 reads CASIDSEAGAKTQYF.

The DNA read from the CDR3 is TGTGCCAGCAATCCGGGGTTCACC. Translation gives CASNPGFT. Given in full, the CDR3 is CASNPGFTIYF. This sequence joins TRBV2 and TRBJ1-3; D unclear. The read comes to an end 3 residues before the CDR3 does, leaving the germline J gene to fill in the end. This CDR3 has 11 residues. Germline lookup yields CDR1 SNHLY and CDR2 FYNNEI. V gave up 7 bases and J gave up 9 bases, with 10 bases separating them.

As to this clone: The read finishes 3 residues shy of the CDR3 end, and the germline J gene is used to complete it. This chain joins TRBV29-1 and TRBJ1-2; TRBD1 agrees at 8 bases. Germline V gene sequence: CDR1 SQVTM, CDR2 ANQGSEA. The CDR3 totals 13 residues. Partial CDR3 DNA: TGCAGCGTTCAAGGCTCAGGGGGCTGGGGC. Encoded protein: CSVQGSGGWG. The entire CDR3 protein is CSVQGSGGWGYTF.